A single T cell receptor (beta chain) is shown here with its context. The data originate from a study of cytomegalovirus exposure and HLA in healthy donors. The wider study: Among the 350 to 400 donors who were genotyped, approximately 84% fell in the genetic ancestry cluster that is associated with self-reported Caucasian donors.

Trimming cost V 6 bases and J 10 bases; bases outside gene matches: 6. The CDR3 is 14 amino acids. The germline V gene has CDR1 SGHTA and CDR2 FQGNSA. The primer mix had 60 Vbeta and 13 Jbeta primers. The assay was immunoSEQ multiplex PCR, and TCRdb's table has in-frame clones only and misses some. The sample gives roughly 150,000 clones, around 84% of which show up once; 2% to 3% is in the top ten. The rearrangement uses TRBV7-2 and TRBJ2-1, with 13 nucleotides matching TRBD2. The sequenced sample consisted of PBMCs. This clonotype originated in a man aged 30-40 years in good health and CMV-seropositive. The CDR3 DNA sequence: TGTGCCAGCAGAGCGACGGGACTAGCGGGGGAGCAGTTCTTC. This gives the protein CASRATGLAGEQFF.